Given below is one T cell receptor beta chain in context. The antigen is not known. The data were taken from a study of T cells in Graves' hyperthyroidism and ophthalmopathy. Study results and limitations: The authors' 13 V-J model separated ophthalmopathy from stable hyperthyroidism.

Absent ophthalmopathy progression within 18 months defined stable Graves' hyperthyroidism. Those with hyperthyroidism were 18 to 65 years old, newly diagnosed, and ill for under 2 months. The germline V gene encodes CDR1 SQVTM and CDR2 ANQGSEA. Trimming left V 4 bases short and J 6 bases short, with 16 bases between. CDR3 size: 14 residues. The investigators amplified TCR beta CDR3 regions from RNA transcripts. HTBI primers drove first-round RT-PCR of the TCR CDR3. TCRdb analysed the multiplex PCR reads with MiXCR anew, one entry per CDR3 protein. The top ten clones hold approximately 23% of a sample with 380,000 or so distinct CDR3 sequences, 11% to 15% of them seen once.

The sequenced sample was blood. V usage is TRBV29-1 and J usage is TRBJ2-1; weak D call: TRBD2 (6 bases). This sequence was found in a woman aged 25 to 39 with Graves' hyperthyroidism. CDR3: CSVGPGLTLNEQFF. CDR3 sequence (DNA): TGCAGCGTTGGACCGGGACTTACGCTCAATGAGCAGTTCTTC.